A few counts support the clone carrying this T cell receptor beta chain. As yet, its antigen is unknown. This entry is derived from a study of beta chain features in type 1 diabetes. Isolated RNA was reverse transcribed in full, so expressed TCRB transcripts were sequenced. The protocol was immunoSEQ multiplex PCR, while the TCRdb copy is restricted to in-frame clones and leaves out a portion. The data contain 120,000 to 150,000 clones, 10% to 15% of them singletons. There are 13 residues in the CDR3. V lost 0 bases to trimming and J lost 7 bases, with 13 bases between them. Germline loops: CDR1 GTSNPN, CDR2 SVGIG (reference sequence). Study-level findings and limits: Equally in patients and controls, shorter templates might have been favored by PCR. For Type 1 diabetes patients, all four CD4+ subsets carried TCRB CDR3s that were moderately but significantly shorter.

Specimen: central memory CD4+ T cells from blood. This chain joins TRBV30 and TRBJ2-7, with no clear D. The TCR originated in a man aged 18 to 29 with type 1 diabetes. In DNA form, the CDR3 reads TGTGCCTGGAGTGTCTCGTACTCTAGAGAGCAGTACTTC. Translation gives CAWSVSYSREQYF.